This T cell receptor (beta chain) was identified during a study of blood T cell repertoires in COVID-19. About the research overall: COVID-19 samples from acute and convalescent phases originated in the United States, Italy and Spain. PBMCs, B-cell-depleted T cells, or T cells provided the cDNA or gDNA that made up the material.

The CDR3 spans 14 residues. The germline V gene has CDR1 SGHVS and CDR2 FQNEAQ. V was pared by 2 bases and J by 6 bases, with 7 bases of the junction left unmatched. Authors' data handling: By means of reference gene primer amplification, nucleated cell counts were estimated. The data were produced by immunoSEQ multiplex PCR, yet TCRdb's version contains in-frame clones alone and is incomplete. The DNA was the basis for D and trimming; V, J and clone size are from that table. This table holds about 98,000 clones, 70% to 90% found once. This clone was counted only a few times. The sample consisted of peripheral blood. This chain joins TRBV7-8 and TRBJ2-7; 7 bases align to TRBD1. This TCR was recovered from a man aged 65-85 years with acute or convalescent COVID-19. CDR3 protein: CASSLFQGDSEQYF. For the CDR3, the DNA is TGTGCCAGCAGCTTATTTCAGGGGGACAGCGAGCAGTACTTC.